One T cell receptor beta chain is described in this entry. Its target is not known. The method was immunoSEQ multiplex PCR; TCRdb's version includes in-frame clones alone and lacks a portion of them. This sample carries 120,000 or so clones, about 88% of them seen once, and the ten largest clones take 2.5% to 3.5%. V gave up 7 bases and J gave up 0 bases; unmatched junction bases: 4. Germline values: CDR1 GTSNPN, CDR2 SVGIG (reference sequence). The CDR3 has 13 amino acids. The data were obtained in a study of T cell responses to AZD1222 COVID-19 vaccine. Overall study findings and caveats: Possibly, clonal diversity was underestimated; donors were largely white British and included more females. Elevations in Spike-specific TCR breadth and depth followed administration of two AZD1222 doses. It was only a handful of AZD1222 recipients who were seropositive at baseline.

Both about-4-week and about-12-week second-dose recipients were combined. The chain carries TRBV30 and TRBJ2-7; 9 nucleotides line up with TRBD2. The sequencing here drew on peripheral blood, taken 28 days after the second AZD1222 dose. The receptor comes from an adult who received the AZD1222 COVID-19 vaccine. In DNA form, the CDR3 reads TGTGCCTTAGCGGGGGAAAGCTCCTACGAGCAGTACTTC. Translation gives CALAGESSYEQYF.